This T cell receptor beta chain was retrieved from a study of T-cell reconstitution after alpha-beta-depleted transplantation in children. General study findings and limits: Expanded graft clones, several hundred of them, were reportedly the source of alpha-beta T cells about two months after transplant.

In the case of this clonotype: What it binds is not known.

Researchers prepared the TCRbeta library using unique molecular identifiers, the study reports. TCRdb re-called the PCR reads with MiXCR, one entry per CDR3 protein. The data show approximately 980,000 distinct CDR3 sequences, with 25% to 30% seen just once and 25% to 35% held by the top ten. CDR1 and CDR2 from the germline V gene are DFQATT and SNEGSKA (reference sequence). The CDR3 extends over 19 amino acids. With V trimmed by 3 bases and J by 4 bases, 15 bases remained unmatched. This specimen consisted of PBMCs, mostly from graft donor cells, obtained 360 days after TCRalphabeta/CD19-depleted stem cell transplant. The TCR was taken from a boy under two years old who had a stem cell transplant for SCID, so the T cells may come from the graft donor. The V call is TRBV20-1, the J call TRBJ2-3; 14 bases fit TRBD2. This chain's CDR3 is CSARARTSGGYAPPDTQYF. The CDR3 DNA reads TGCAGTGCTAGGGCCAGGACTAGCGGGGGGTACGCCCCCCCAGATACGCAGTATTTT.